These T cell receptor beta chains were read from a single sample in a study of shared clonotypes between healthy human individuals. Measured with immunoSEQ multiplex PCR; TCRdb has only the in-frame clones, and not every one. The sample contains 1.5 million to 2.5 million clones, just under 95% of which appear only once. The sequenced sample consisted of naive CD8+ T cells sorted from blood. The receptors here all came from a man in his late teens or twenties in good health. CDR3s include the opening cysteine and the closing phenylalanine or tryptophan. D genes are given only for firm matches. A row's size may be missing; if present it is once, few, many or a size class.

size	V	J	D	DNA	CDR3
NA	TRBV5-6	TRBJ1-3	NA	TGTGCCAGCAGCTTGGACCCTGGGGCTTACAGGGCTGGAAACACCATATATTTT	CASSLDPGAYRAGNTIYF
NA	TRBV4-1	TRBJ1-4	NA	TGCGCCAGCAGCCAACAACAGATCAATGAAAAACTGTTTTTT	CASSQQQINEKLFF
NA	TRBV19	TRBJ2-7	TRBD2	TGTGCCAGTAGTATTTTCCTAGCGGGAGGAATCTACGAGCAGTACTTC	CASSIFLAGGIYEQYF
NA	TRBV6-5	TRBJ2-2	NA	TGTGCCAGCAGTTCAGTGCAGGGAGGTACCGGGGAGCTGTTTTTT	CASSSVQGGTGELFF
NA	TRBV21-1	TRBJ1-5	NA	TGTGCCAGCAGCAAAGAGGGGGCGGGACAGCCCCAGCATTTT	CASSKEGAGQPQHF
once	TRBV19	TRBJ2-7	NA	TGTGCCAGTAGGCCCCAAGACTTATCGACCTACGAGCAGTACTTC	CASRPQDLSTYEQYF
NA	TRBV29-1	TRBJ2-6	NA	TGCAGCGTTTTAGCGGCAGAGAGGTTCTCTGGGGCCAACGTCCTGACTTTC	CSVLAAERFSGANVLTF
NA	TRBV4-1	TRBJ2-2	NA	TGCGCCAGCAGCCCCCCCCGTGACGGGGAGCTGTTTTTT	CASSPPRDGELFF
NA	TRBV27	TRBJ1-3	NA	TGTGCCAGCAGTTTATCGACGGACTCTGGAAACACCATATATTTT	CASSLSTDSGNTIYF
NA	TRBV2	TRBJ1-5	NA	TGTGCCAGCAGTGGAGGGATTTTCTTTAGCAATCAGCCCCAGCATTTT	CASSGGIFFSNQPQHF
NA	TRBV2	TRBJ2-7	NA	TGTGCCAGCAGTGGAAACGAGCCGAACTCCTACGAGCAGTACTTC	CASSGNEPNSYEQYF
once	TRBV9	TRBJ2-5	NA	TGTGCCAGCAGCGTAGGGGGGGAAGACCAAGAGACCCAGTACTTC	CASSVGGEDQETQYF
once	TRBV27	TRBJ1-6	NA	TGTGCCAGCAGTCCATACGTGGCTGCCTCCTATAATTCACCCCTCCACTTT	CASSPYVAASYNSPLHF
NA	TRBV5-1	TRBJ1-4	NA	TGCGCCAGCAGCTGGGACGGCGCCAATGAAAAACTGTTTTTT	CASSWDGANEKLFF
NA	TRBV28	TRBJ2-7	TRBD1	TGTGCCAGCATTGACAGGGGATACGAGCAGTACTTC	CASIDRGYEQYF
NA	TRBV30	TRBJ2-7	NA	TGTGCCTGGAGTGTCGCCCACGAGCAGTACTTC	CAWSVAHEQYF
NA	TRBV7-9	TRBJ2-3	NA	TGTGCCAGCAGTCTCACCCCCACAGATACGCAGTATTTT	CASSLTPTDTQYF
once	TRBV25-1	TRBJ2-1	TRBD1	TGTGCCAGCAGTGAATGGTCGGACAGGGAAGATGAGCAGTTCTTC	CASSEWSDREDEQFF